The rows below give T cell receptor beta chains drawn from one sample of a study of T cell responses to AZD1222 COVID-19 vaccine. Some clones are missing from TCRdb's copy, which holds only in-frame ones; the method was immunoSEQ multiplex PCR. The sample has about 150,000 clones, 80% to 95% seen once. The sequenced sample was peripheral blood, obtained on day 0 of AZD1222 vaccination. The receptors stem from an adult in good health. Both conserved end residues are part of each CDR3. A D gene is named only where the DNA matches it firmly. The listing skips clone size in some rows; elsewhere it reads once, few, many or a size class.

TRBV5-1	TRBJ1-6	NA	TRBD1	TGCGCCAGCAGCCCTGGGGACAGGGGGGATAATTCACCCCTCCACTTT	CASSPGDRGDNSPLHF
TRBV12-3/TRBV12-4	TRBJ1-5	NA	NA	TGTGCCAGCAGCCAGGGCGGCAATCAGCCCCAGCATTTT	CASSQGGNQPQHF
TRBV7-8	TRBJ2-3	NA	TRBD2	TGTGCCAGCAGCGGATTAGCGGGGGGGCGGACAGATACGCAGTATTTT	CASSGLAGGRTDTQYF
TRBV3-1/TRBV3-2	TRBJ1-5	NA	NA	TGTGCCAGCAGCCAACGCGCGGGCAATCAGCCCCAGCATTTT	CASSQRAGNQPQHF
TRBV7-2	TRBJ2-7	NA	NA	TGTGCCAGCAGCGGGTACTACGAGCAGTACTTC	CASSGYYEQYF
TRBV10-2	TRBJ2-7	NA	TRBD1	TGCGCCAGCACGGTGAATGGACAGGGGGGCTACGAGCAGTACTTC	CASTVNGQGGYEQYF
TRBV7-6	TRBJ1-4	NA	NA	TGTGCCAGCAGCTTAGGGTCACAGCTATTTAATGAAAAACTGTTTTTT	CASSLGSQLFNEKLFF
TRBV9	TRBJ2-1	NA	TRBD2	TGTGCCAGCAGCGTAACTAGCGGGCCTTCCTACAATGAGCAGTTCTTC	CASSVTSGPSYNEQFF
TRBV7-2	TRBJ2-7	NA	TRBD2	TGTGCCAGCAGCTTATTTGCGGGAGTGATGAACGAGCAGTACTTC	CASSLFAGVMNEQYF
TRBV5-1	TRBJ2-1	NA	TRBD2	TGCGCCAGCAGCCCCCTGGCTAGCGGAACCTACAATGAGCAGTTCTTC	CASSPLASGTYNEQFF
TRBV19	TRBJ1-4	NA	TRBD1	TGTGCCAGTACCCCCGGGGACAGGAGAGAAAAACTGTTTTTT	CASTPGDRREKLFF
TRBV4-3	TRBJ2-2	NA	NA	TGCGCCAGCAGCCAAGAAGGGGGAGGAGACGGGGAGCTGTTTTTT	CASSQEGGGDGELFF
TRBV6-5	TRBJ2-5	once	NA	TGTGCCAGCAGTTACTCGGGCAGCCCCACCCTAGAGACCCAGTACTTC	CASSYSGSPTLETQYF
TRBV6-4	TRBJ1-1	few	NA	TGTGCCAGCAGTCCGGGACACCAGAACACTGAAGCTTTCTTT	CASSPGHQNTEAFF
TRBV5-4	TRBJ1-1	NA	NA	TGTGCCAGCAGCTTGGCCGGACCGAACACTGAAGCTTTCTTT	CASSLAGPNTEAFF
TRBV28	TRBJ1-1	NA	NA	TGTGCCAGCTCCACTTGGGGCTGGAGACAGAAGCTGAACACTGAAGCTTTCTTT	CASSTWGWRQKLNTEAFF
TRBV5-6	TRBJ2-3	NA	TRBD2	TGTGCCAGCAGCCCTGGACTAGCGGGAGGGGATACGCAGTATTTT	CASSPGLAGGDTQYF
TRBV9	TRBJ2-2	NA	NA	TGTGCCAGCAGCGTGAACTTGAACACCGGGGAGCTGTTTTTT	CASSVNLNTGELFF